The next 10 T cell receptor beta chains were all read from a single sample in a study of CD8+ T cells in alopecia areata. Cutaneous lymph nodes were pooled and cells sorted by CD4, CD8alpha, NKG2D, NKG2ACE and more. Reverse transcription of extracted RNA yielded cDNA, which provided the sequencing template. Libraries were prepared by immunoSEQ multiplex PCR; TCRdb keeps only in-frame clonotypes and omits some of them. The sample yields some 2,200 clones, without any singletons. Sequencing was carried out using CD8+ T cells sorted from a lymph node. Every receptor here comes from a C3H/HeJ mouse with alopecia areata. The mouse strain carries the MHC haplotype H2-k.

Regarding this clone: Mouse germline and gene names are used. The read comes to an end 4 residues before the CDR3 does, leaving the germline J gene to fill in the end. The chain links TRBV13-2 to TRBJ1-2; TRBD1 matches 10 bases. Germline CDR1 and CDR2: NNHNN and SYGAGS (reference sequence). V lost 0 bases and J lost 4; bases outside the gene matches: 3. The CDR3 is 15 amino acids. CDR3 bases read: TGTGCCAGCGGTGATGCGGGACAGGGGCGCTCC. As protein: CASGDAGQGRS. The CDR3 as a whole reads CASGDAGQGRSDYTF.

This clone came up many times. Genes and germline come from the mouse. The CDR3 end falls 3 residues outside the read, so it is completed with the germline J gene. The V gene is TRBV13-2, the J gene TRBJ1-6; D unresolved. TRBJ1-6 is identified as an open reading frame with a role that is uncertain. Germline V gene lookup returns CDR1 NNHNN and CDR2 SYGAGS (reference sequence). Deletions cut 2 bases from V and 0 bases from J, with 3 bases between. This CDR3 has 14 amino acids. The sequenced CDR3 bases are TGTGCCAGCGGTGACATTTCCTATAATTCGCCC. Translating gives CASGDISYNSP. The CDR3, in full, reads CASGDISYNSPLYF.

Notes on this clone: The listed genes are named as in mouse. The read ends 4 residues before the CDR3 terminus; that terminus is restored from the germline J gene. V is TRBV13-3 and J is TRBJ1-2, with a tentative D call TRBD1 (6 bases). The V gene lost 4 bases and the J gene lost 0 bases, with 10 bases spanning the gap. The CDR3 runs to 14 residues. Germline V CDR1 and CDR2: NNHDY, SYVADS. The part of the CDR3 DNA that was read is TGTGCCAGCAGTATGGGACAAACAAACTCC. Amino acid sequence: CASSMGQTNS. The whole CDR3 reads CASSMGQTNSDYTF.

This clone has ten or more counts. Mouse gene names and germline throughout. The read falls 4 residues short of the CDR3 end, and the missing part is taken from the germline J gene. V is TRBV13-2 and J is TRBJ1-1; D ambiguous. This CDR3 is built from 12 residues. Germline V gives CDR1 NNHNN, CDR2 SYGAGS (reference sequence). The CDR3: CASGDAAREVFF. The sequenced CDR3 bases are TGTGCCAGCGGTGATGCAGCAAGA.

This clone was seen ten or more times. Germline and genes here are mouse. The read halts 4 residues ahead of the CDR3 end, with the missing end drawn from the germline J gene. The chain recombines TRBV16 with TRBJ2-4, with 7 bases aligning to TRBD2. Unmatched junction bases numbered 4, after V lost 1 base and J lost 0 bases. Germline V lookup: CDR1 SGHSA, CDR2 FRNQAP. The CDR3 is 16 residues long. The CDR3 DNA, read in part, is TGTGCAAGCAGCTTAGCTGGGGGACCTAGTCAAAAC. Translation gives CASSLAGGPSQN. The CDR3 reads in full as CASSLAGGPSQNTLYF.

Regarding this clone: Gene names are the mouse ones. Read coverage stops 4 residues before the CDR3 terminus; the germline J gene supplies the remainder. This sequence joins TRBV12-1 and TRBJ1-2; 7 nucleotides agree with TRBD1. Germline CDR1 is SGHSN and CDR2 is HYEKVE. The CDR3 is 14 residues long. Losses at the gene ends were 2 bases for V and 0 bases for J; bases not matched to a gene: 2. Incomplete CDR3 DNA: TGTGCCAGCTCTCGGGACAGTGCAAACTCC. Its translation: CASSRDSANS. The CDR3 in its entirety is CASSRDSANSDYTF.

Only a few counts were recorded for this clone. Mouse germline and gene names are used. The read ends 4 residues before the CDR3 terminus; that terminus is restored from the germline J gene. The chain uses TRBV31 and TRBJ1-1; TRBD1 might be the D (5 bases). The V gene lost 0 bases and the J gene lost 1 base, with 15 bases spanning the gap. CDR1 is GKSSPN and CDR2 is SITVG in the germline V gene. The CDR3 spans 16 residues. The CDR3 here is CAWSLGRPGKNTEVFF. CDR3 DNA, as far as it was read: TGTGCCTGGAGTCTAGGAAGGCCAGGGAAAAACACA.

This clone was observed at least ten times. Genes here carry mouse names. The read falls 4 residues short of the CDR3 end, and the missing part is taken from the germline J gene. The V call is TRBV13-1, the J call TRBJ2-3; D perhaps matches TRBD1 (7 bases). Germline V gives CDR1 NSHNY, CDR2 SYGAGN. Trimming pared 0 bases from V and 1 base from J, leaving 12 bases between. CDR3 length: 16 residues. Incomplete CDR3 DNA: TGTGCCAGCAGTGATGATGGCAGGGGGGGTGCAGAA. This encodes CASSDDGRGGAE. The complete CDR3 reads CASSDDGRGGAETLYF.

In its sample, this clone was seen a few times. Germline and genes: mouse. The sequenced fragment ends 4 residues before the CDR3 boundary, so the rest is inferred from the germline J gene. This chain uses TRBV31 with TRBJ1-2; 10 bases align to TRBD1. The V and J ends lost 0 bases and 4 bases, in that order; junction bases with no gene match: 2. The CDR3 consists of 14 residues. CDR1 is GKSSPN and CDR2 is SITVG in the germline V gene. CDR3 loop: CAWSLGQGSSDYTF. CDR3 DNA (partial): TGTGCCTGGAGTCTGGGACAGGGGAGCTCC.

This clone was seen repeatedly, ten times or more. Any gene name here is a mouse gene name. The read ends 4 residues before the CDR3 terminus; that terminus is restored from the germline J gene. This sequence joins TRBV19 and TRBJ2-5; 8 nucleotides line up with TRBD2. This CDR3 has 14 residues. Germline CDR1 and CDR2: FNHDT and SITEND (reference sequence). The CDR3 DNA, read in part, is TGTGCCAGCAGTATAGGGGGGGGCCGGGAC. Translation: CASSIGGGRD. The complete CDR3 sequence is CASSIGGGRDTQYF.